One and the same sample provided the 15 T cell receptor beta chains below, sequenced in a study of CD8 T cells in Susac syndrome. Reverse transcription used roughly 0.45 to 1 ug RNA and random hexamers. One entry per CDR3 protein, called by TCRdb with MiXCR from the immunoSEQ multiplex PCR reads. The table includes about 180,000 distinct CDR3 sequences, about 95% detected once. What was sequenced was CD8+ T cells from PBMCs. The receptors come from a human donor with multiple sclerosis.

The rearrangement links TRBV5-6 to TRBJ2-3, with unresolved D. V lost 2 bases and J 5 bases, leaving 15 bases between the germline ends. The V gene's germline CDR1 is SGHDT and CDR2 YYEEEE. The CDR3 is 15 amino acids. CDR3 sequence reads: CASSFTPVVGDTQYF. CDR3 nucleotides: TGTGCCAGCAGCTTCACCCCGGTGGTTGGAGATACGCAGTATTTT.

The CDR3 region has the DNA TGTGCCAGCAGTCGCAACTTGCGTAGGTCCTACAATGAGCAGTTCTTC. It encodes CASSRNLRRSYNEQFF. V usage is TRBV28 and J usage is TRBJ2-1, with D uncertain. Germline V lookup: CDR1 MDHEN, CDR2 SYDVKM. The germline V and J ends were trimmed by 5 bases and 1 base, with 15 bases remaining between them. The CDR3 runs 16 residues.

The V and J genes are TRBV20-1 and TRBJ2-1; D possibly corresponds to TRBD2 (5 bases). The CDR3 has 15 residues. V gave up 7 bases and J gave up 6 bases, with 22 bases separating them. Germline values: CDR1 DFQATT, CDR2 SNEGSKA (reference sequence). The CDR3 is CSDKPGINPRNEQFF. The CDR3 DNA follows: TGCAGTGATAAGCCGGGAATTAATCCTCGCAATGAGCAGTTCTTC.

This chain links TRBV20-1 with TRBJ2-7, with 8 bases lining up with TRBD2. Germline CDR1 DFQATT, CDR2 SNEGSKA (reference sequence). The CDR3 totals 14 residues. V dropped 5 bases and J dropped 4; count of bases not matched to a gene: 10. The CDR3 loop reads CSAEPGGRQYEQYF. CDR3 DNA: TGCAGTGCTGAACCGGGGGGGCGTCAGTACGAGCAGTACTTC.

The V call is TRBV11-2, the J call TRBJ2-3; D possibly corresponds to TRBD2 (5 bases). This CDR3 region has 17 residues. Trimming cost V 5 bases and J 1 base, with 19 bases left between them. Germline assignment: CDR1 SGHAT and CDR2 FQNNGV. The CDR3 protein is CASSPRANPVRTDTQYF. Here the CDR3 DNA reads TGTGCCAGCAGCCCGAGGGCAAATCCCGTACGCACAGATACGCAGTATTTT.

The CDR3 spells CASSTDRGRLYEQYF. CDR3 nucleotides: TGTGCCAGCAGCACAGACAGGGGCAGGTTATACGAGCAGTACTTC. V usage is TRBV11-2 and J usage is TRBJ2-7; 8 bases line up with TRBD1. The CDR3 runs to 15 residues. V shed 5 bases, J shed 4 bases, and the junction held 10 bases outside the gene matches. The V gene's germline CDR1 is SGHAT and CDR2 FQNNGV.

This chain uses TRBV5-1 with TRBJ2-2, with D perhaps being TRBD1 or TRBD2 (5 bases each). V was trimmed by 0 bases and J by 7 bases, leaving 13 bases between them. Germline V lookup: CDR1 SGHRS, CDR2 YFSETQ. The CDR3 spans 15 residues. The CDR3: CASSLDGRGDGELFF. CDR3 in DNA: TGCGCCAGCAGCTTGGATGGCCGAGGGGACGGGGAGCTGTTTTTT. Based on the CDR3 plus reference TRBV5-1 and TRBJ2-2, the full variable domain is KAGVTQTPRYLIKTRGQQVTLSCSPISGHRSVSWYQQTPGQGLQFLFEYFSETQRNKGNFPGRFSGRQFSNSRSEMNVSTLELGDSALYLCASSLDGRGDGELFFGEGSRLTVL.

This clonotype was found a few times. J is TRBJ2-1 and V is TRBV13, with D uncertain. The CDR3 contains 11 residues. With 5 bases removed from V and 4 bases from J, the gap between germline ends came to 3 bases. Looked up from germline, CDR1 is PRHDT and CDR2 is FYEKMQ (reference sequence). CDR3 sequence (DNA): TGTGCCAGCAGCGGGTACAATGAGCAGTTCTTC. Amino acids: CASSGYNEQFF.

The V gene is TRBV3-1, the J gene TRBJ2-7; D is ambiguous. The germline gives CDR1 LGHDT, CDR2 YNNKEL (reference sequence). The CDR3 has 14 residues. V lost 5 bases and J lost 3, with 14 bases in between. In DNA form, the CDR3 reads TGTGCCAGCAGCTACTTAGGCTCTGGCTACGAGCAGTACTTC. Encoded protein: CASSYLGSGYEQYF.

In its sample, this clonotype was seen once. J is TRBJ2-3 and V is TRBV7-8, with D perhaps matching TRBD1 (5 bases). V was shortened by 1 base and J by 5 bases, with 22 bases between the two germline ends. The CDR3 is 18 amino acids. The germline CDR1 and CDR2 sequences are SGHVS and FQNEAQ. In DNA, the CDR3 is TGTGCCAGCAGCTTAGGGGGCAGTCGTCGCGTGGTGGGAGATACGCAGTATTTT. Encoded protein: CASSLGGSRRVVGDTQYF.

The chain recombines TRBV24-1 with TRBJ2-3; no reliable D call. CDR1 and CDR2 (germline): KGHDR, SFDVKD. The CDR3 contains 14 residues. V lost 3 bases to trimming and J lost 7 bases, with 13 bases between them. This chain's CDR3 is CATSDARRANTQYF. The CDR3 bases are TGTGCCACCAGTGATGCCCGCCGGGCTAATACGCAGTATTTT.

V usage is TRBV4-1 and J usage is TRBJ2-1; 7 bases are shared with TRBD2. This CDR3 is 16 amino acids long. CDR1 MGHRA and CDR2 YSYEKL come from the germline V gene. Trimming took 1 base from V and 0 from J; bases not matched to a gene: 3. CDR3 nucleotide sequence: TGCGCCAGCAGCCAAGTGTCTAGCGGCTCCTACAATGAGCAGTTCTTC. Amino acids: CASSQVSSGSYNEQFF.

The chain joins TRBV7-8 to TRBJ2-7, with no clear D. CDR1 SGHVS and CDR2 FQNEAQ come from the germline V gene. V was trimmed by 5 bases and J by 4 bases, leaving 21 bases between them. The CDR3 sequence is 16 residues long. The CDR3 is CASSLKVTDRSYEQYF. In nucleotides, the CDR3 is TGTGCCAGCAGCCTAAAGGTTACAGATCGTTCATACGAGCAGTACTTC.

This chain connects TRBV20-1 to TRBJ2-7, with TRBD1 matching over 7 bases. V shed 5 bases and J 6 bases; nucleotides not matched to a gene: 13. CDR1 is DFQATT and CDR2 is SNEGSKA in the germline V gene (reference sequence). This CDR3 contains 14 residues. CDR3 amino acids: CSAPLTGDQSEQYF. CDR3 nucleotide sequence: TGCAGTGCTCCCTTAACAGGGGATCAAAGCGAGCAGTACTTC.

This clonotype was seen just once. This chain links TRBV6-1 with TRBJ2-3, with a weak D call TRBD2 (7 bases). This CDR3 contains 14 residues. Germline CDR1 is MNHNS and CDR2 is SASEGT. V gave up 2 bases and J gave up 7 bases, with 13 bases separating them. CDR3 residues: CASSEPGGWYTQYF. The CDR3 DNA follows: TGTGCCAGCAGTGAACCGGGGGGCTGGTATACGCAGTATTTT.